The 2 T cell receptor beta chains reported below all come from one sample, sequenced in a study of Tregs in tolerant kidney transplant recipients. Measured with immunoSEQ multiplex PCR; TCRdb has only the in-frame clones, and not every one. The sample features around 30,000 clones, with under 2% in its top ten. The nonmyeloablative bone marrow transplants came from related graft donors, with transient mixed chimerism. Material: CD4+ T cells from blood (PBMCs), obtained 24 months after the transplant. These receptors originate from a human patient who received a combined kidney and bone marrow transplant. The T cells may come from the graft donor.

Concerning this clone itself: The read ends 3 residues before the CDR3 terminus; that terminus is restored from the germline J gene. The gene calls are TRBV6-1 and TRBJ2-2, with no clear D. V shed 1 base and J shed 1 base, with 4 bases lying between them. The CDR3 length is 14 residues. Germline V gives CDR1 MNHNS, CDR2 SASEGT. The CDR3 loop is CASSEGRNTGELFF. Incomplete CDR3 DNA: TGTGCCAGCAGTGAAGGCAGGAACACCGGGGAG.

As regards this clone: The CDR3 end falls 3 residues outside the read, so it is completed with the germline J gene. The chain joins TRBV11-2 to TRBJ2-7, with 8 positions matching TRBD1. V was pared by 4 bases and J by 3 bases, with 5 bases of the junction left unmatched. The CDR3 runs to 14 residues. CDR1 and CDR2 (germline): SGHAT, FQNNGV. The CDR3 sequence: CASSSRGQVYEQYF. CDR3 DNA, as far as it was read: TGTGCCAGCAGCTCCCGGGGACAGGTCTACGAG.